The 25 T cell receptor beta chains below come from one sample, sequenced in a study of cytomegalovirus exposure and HLA in healthy donors. PCR employed 60 Vbeta and 13 Jbeta primers. Measured with immunoSEQ multiplex PCR; TCRdb has only the in-frame clones, and not every one. Altogether some 220,000 clones are present, around 80% being singletons, with the ten largest covering about 0.58%. Input material: PBMCs. Receptors were obtained from a woman in her 40s in good health and CMV-seronegative.

The chain uses TRBV28 and TRBJ1-5, with D possibly TRBD1 on 6 matching bases. The germline gives CDR1 MDHEN, CDR2 SYDVKM. The CDR3 extends over 15 amino acids. V lost 4 bases to trimming and J lost 4 bases, with 14 bases between them. CDR3 sequence: CASSSNRVRNQPQHF. CDR3 bases: TGTGCCAGCAGTTCCAACAGGGTTCGGAATCAGCCCCAGCATTTT.

V is TRBV6-5 and J is TRBJ1-3; tentative D call: TRBD1 (5 bases). With 0 bases removed from V and 2 bases from J, the gap between germline ends came to 11 bases. The CDR3 loop spans 16 amino acids. Germline V lookup: CDR1 MNHEY, CDR2 SVGAGI. The CDR3 protein is CASSYSQGSPGNTIYF. The CDR3 DNA reads as TGTGCCAGCAGTTACTCGCAGGGCAGTCCTGGAAACACCATATATTTT.

The chain uses TRBV7-6 and TRBJ2-5, with 10 nucleotides matching TRBD2. This CDR3 region has 16 residues. CDR1 and CDR2 from the germline V gene are SGHVS and FNYEAQ. Trimming at V came to 2 bases and at J to 4 bases, leaving 7 bases not matched to a gene. The DNA for the CDR3 is TGTGCCAGCAGCTTACTAGCGGGGGTTGGGAGAGAGACCCAGTACTTC. This translates into CASSLLAGVGRETQYF.

The chain links TRBV19 to TRBJ1-6; D gene unclear. Trimming removed 7 bases at V and 4 bases at J, with 20 bases between. Germline loops: CDR1 LNHDA, CDR2 SQIVND (reference sequence). The CDR3 has 17 residues. The DNA of the CDR3 is TGTGCCAGTACCCCGATCGGGAAGGGTTTTTATAATTCACCCCTCCACTTT. It translates to CASTPIGKGFYNSPLHF. Full variable domain (outside the CDR3, taken from reference TRBV19 and TRBJ1-6): DGGITQSPKYLFRKEGQNVTLSCEQNLNHDAMYWYRQDPGQGLRLIYYSQIVNDFQKGDIAEGYSVSREKKESFPLTVTSAQKNPTAFYLCASTPIGKGFYNSPLHFGNGTRLTVT.

V is TRBV30 and J is TRBJ2-2; no clear D. The CDR3 consists of 14 residues. Looked up from germline, CDR1 is GTSNPN and CDR2 is SVGIG (reference sequence). V lost 3 bases and J lost 1, with 9 bases in between. The CDR3 DNA reads TGTGCCTGGAGCGCAGAAGTGAACACCGGGGAGCTGTTTTTT. Its translation is CAWSAEVNTGELFF.

The chain uses TRBV7-3 and TRBJ2-1; TRBD1 matches at 9 bases. V was clipped by 3 bases and J by 2 bases; unmatched bases: 2. CDR3 length: 15 amino acids. Germline lookup yields CDR1 SGHTA and CDR2 FQGTGA. CDR3 nucleotides: TGTGCCAGCAGCTTTGACAGGGGGACCTACAATGAGCAGTTCTTC. This codes for CASSFDRGTYNEQFF. The variable domain in full, with the rest retrieved from reference TRBV7-3 and TRBJ2-1, is GAGVSQTPSNKVTEKGKYVELRCDPISGHTALYWYRQSLGQGPEFLIYFQGTGAADDSGLPNDRFFAVRPEGSVSTLKIQRTERGDSAVYLCASSFDRGTYNEQFFGPGTRLTVL.

The V and J genes are TRBV15 and TRBJ2-1, with TRBD2 identical over 10 bases. Trimming took 8 bases from V and 0 from J; bases not matched to a gene: 10. Germline V gene lookup returns CDR1 LNHNV and CDR2 YYDKDF (reference sequence). The CDR3 runs to 17 residues. The CDR3 reads CATYNSLAGDSYNEQFF. The CDR3 DNA sequence: TGTGCCACCTACAACAGCCTAGCGGGGGACTCCTACAATGAGCAGTTCTTC.

The genes are TRBV11-2 and TRBJ1-1; 11 nucleotides agree with TRBD1. The CDR3 is 14 amino acids. Trimming cost V 3 bases and J 6 bases; bases outside gene matches: 3. From germline, CDR1 is SGHAT and CDR2 FQNNGV. CDR3 DNA sequence: TGTGCCAGCAGCTTGGACAGGGGGCAGCCTGAAGCTTTCTTT. Residues: CASSLDRGQPEAFF.

The rearrangement links TRBV6-6 to TRBJ2-1, with 12 positions matching TRBD2. This CDR3 has 15 amino acids. CDR1 MNHNY and CDR2 SVGAGI come from the germline V gene (reference sequence). Trimming cost V 2 bases and J 10 bases; bases outside gene matches: 6. CDR3 coding DNA: TGTGCCAGCAGTTACCCCATCGGACTAGCGGGGGAGCAGTTCTTC. Protein: CASSYPIGLAGEQFF.

This chain joins TRBV11-3 and TRBJ2-1; 12 nucleotides line up with TRBD2. V was pared by 4 bases and J by 4 bases, with 5 bases of the junction left unmatched. The CDR3 length is 16 residues. Germline V gene lookup returns CDR1 SGHNT and CDR2 YENEEA. CDR3 amino acids: CASSSLAGGRYNEQFF. CDR3 in DNA: TGTGCCAGCAGCTCCCTAGCGGGGGGGCGTTACAATGAGCAGTTCTTC.

As concerns this clone: The junction shows a germline mismatch at one end, possibly a read error. The chain uses TRBV7-9 and TRBJ1-2, with 7 bases fitting TRBD1. Germline CDR1 and CDR2: SEHNR and FQNEAQ (reference sequence). The CDR3 is 14 amino acids. The CDR3 DNA is TGTTCCAGCAGCAAGGGACAGCAAACCCAGGGCTACACCTTC. It codes for CSSSKGQQTQGYTF. Looking up the rest from reference TRBV7-9 and TRBJ1-2 gives the full variable domain: DTGVSQNPRHKITKRGQNVTFRCDPISEHNRLYWYRQTLGQGPEFLTYFQNEAQLEKSRLLSDRFSAERPKGSFSTLEIQRTEQGDSAMYLCSSSKGQQTQGYTFGSGTRLTVV.

The chain carries TRBV6-1 and TRBJ1-6, with D uncertain. The V and J ends lost 7 bases and 7 bases respectively, with 8 bases between them. CDR1 is MNHNS and CDR2 is SASEGT in the germline V gene. The length of the CDR3 is 12 residues. CDR3 sequence reads: CASTGPNSPLHF. The DNA of the CDR3 is TGTGCCAGCACGGGTCCAAATTCACCCCTCCACTTT.

V and J are TRBV29-1 and TRBJ1-1; D gene ambiguous. The CDR3 extends over 13 amino acids. CDR1 is SQVTM, CDR2 ANQGSEA, per germline. Trimming shortened V by 0 bases and J by 4 bases, and 9 bases separated the two germline ends. This CDR3 is CSVEEGKATEAFF. The CDR3, as DNA: TGCAGCGTTGAAGAGGGCAAAGCCACTGAAGCTTTCTTT. Variable domain in full (rest from reference TRBV29-1 and TRBJ1-1): SAVISQKPSRDICQRGTSLTIQCQVDSQVTMMFWYRQQPGQSLTLIATANQGSEATYESGFVIDKFPISRPNLTFSTLTVSNMSPEDSSIYLCSVEEGKATEAFFGQGTRLTVV.

This sequence joins TRBV27 and TRBJ2-1, with 9 bases that match TRBD1. The CDR3 extends over 14 amino acids. Germline CDR1 reads MNHEY; CDR2 reads SMNVEV (reference sequence). V lost 6 bases and J lost 6; bases outside the gene matches: 6. The CDR3 sequence: CASSYLTGGNEQFF. CDR3 sequence (DNA): TGTGCCAGCAGCTACCTGACAGGGGGCAATGAGCAGTTCTTC.

The chain links TRBV15 to TRBJ2-1; 9 bases are a match to TRBD1. Trimming removed 3 bases from V and 8 bases from J; junction bases left unmatched: 11. The CDR3 totals 16 residues. Germline V CDR1 and CDR2: LNHNV, YYDKDF (reference sequence). The CDR3 here is CATSRSPGQGNDEQFF. CDR3 bases: TGTGCCACCAGCAGGAGCCCGGGACAGGGCAATGATGAGCAGTTCTTC.

This clone has only one observation. The chain carries TRBV14 and TRBJ1-1, with D perhaps matching TRBD1 (6 bases). The CDR3 is made up of 15 amino acids. The germline V gene encodes CDR1 SGHDN and CDR2 FVKESK. The V and J ends lost 4 bases and 4 bases respectively, with 16 bases between them. Here the CDR3 reads CASSPAGGASTEAFF. CDR3 coding DNA: TGTGCCAGCAGCCCAGCGGGGGGCGCGAGCACTGAAGCTTTCTTT.

This clone has a handful of counts. The rearrangement uses TRBV5-1 and TRBJ2-2; D might be TRBD2 (5 bases). V lost 5 bases to trimming and J lost 2 bases, with 13 bases between them. From germline, CDR1 is SGHRS and CDR2 YFSETQ. The CDR3 contains 15 residues. In DNA, the CDR3 is TGCGCCAGCAGATCCGGGGATACAAACACCGGGGAGCTGTTTTTT. Translated: CASRSGDTNTGELFF.

A few counts support this clone. The chain carries TRBV30 and TRBJ1-4, with D hard to call. In germline, CDR1 is GTSNPN, CDR2 SVGIG (reference sequence). The V end lost 4 bases, the J end lost 8 bases, and 17 bases lay between the germline ends. The CDR3 totals 14 residues. The CDR3, as DNA: TGTGCCTGGAAAGGGCACCTCGGAGGAGAAAAACTGTTTTTT. This translates into CAWKGHLGGEKLFF.

This CDR3 is CASSVRALNTEAFF. In DNA form, the CDR3 reads TGTGCCAGCAGCGTCAGGGCCCTGAACACTGAAGCTTTCTTT. The chain recombines TRBV28 with TRBJ1-1, with D possibly matching TRBD1 (5 bases). Germline CDR1 reads MDHEN; CDR2 reads SYDVKM. Trimming took off 6 bases at V and 0 bases at J, with 11 bases between the two ends. The CDR3 runs 14 residues.

This chain uses TRBV9 with TRBJ1-2; 11 nucleotides line up with TRBD1. Trimming cost V 4 bases and J 3 bases; bases outside gene matches: 14. This CDR3 has 18 residues. The germline gives CDR1 SGDLS, CDR2 YYNGEE. CDR3 residues: CASSRTGGPSGVYYGYTF. The CDR3 region has the DNA TGTGCCAGCAGCCGGACAGGGGGCCCTTCTGGGGTGTACTATGGCTACACCTTC.

The V gene is TRBV7-9, the J gene TRBJ1-2; 9 bases map to TRBD1. The CDR3 contains 16 residues. CDR1 SEHNR and CDR2 FQNEAQ come from the germline V gene (reference sequence). V lost 5 bases and J lost 4; bases outside the gene matches: 11. The CDR3 sequence: CASSKSSGTGIYGYTF. CDR3 nucleotides: TGTGCCAGCAGCAAATCGTCCGGGACAGGGATCTATGGCTACACCTTC.

Comment on this clone: This sample also contains other DNA sequences that code for the same CDR3. The chain has TRBV7-6 and TRBJ2-3, with D possibly TRBD1 on 6 matching bases. This CDR3 comprises 15 residues. Per germline, CDR1 SGHVS and CDR2 FNYEAQ. Between the trimmed V and J ends, which lost 0 bases and 0 bases, there was a span of 7 bases. CDR3 coding DNA: TGTGCCAGCAGCTTAGCGGGGGCAAGCACAGATACGCAGTATTTT. The encoded protein is CASSLAGASTDTQYF. Full variable domain (remainder filled in from reference TRBV7-6 and TRBJ2-3): GAGVSQSPRYKVTKRGQDVALRCDPISGHVSLYWYRQALGQGPEFLTYFNYEAQQDKSGLPNDRFSAERPEGSISTLTIQRTEQRDSAMYRCASSLAGASTDTQYFGPGTRLTVL.

V usage is TRBV5-1 and J usage is TRBJ2-1; possible D gene TRBD2, 5 bases. The CDR3 contains 13 residues. In germline, CDR1 is SGHRS, CDR2 YFSETQ. Trimming pared 0 bases from V and 7 bases from J, leaving 8 bases between. CDR3 sequence (DNA): TGCGCCAGCAGCTTGGGAGGGATGAATGAGCAGTTCTTC. Translating gives CASSLGGMNEQFF.

This chain connects TRBV27 to TRBJ2-2, with a tentative D call TRBD1 (6 bases). V was cut by 6 bases and J by 6 bases, with 11 bases left in between. Germline CDR1 and CDR2: MNHEY and SMNVEV (reference sequence). The CDR3 length is 13 residues. As DNA, the CDR3 is TGTGCCAGCAGCGCCTCAGGGGCCGGGGAGCTGTTTTTT. Amino acids: CASSASGAGELFF.

The chain joins TRBV18 to TRBJ1-1, with TRBD1 as a possible D gene (6 bases). Germline CDR1 and CDR2: KGHSH and LQKENI. CDR3 size: 13 residues. V was pared by 6 bases and J by 3 bases, with 11 bases between. The CDR3 spells CASSSKGDTEAFF. DNA for the CDR3: TGTGCCAGCTCTTCGAAGGGGGACACTGAAGCTTTCTTT.